The next 11 T cell receptor beta chains were all read from a single sample in a study of metastatic and nonmetastatic thyroid tumors (dated by TCRdb to about 2020). Before undergoing thyroid surgery, none of the patients had been given any kind of treatment. Libraries were constructed by PCR. Reads for this sample came from an Illumina HiSeq 4000. Clones were called with MiXCR by TCRdb after fastp trimmed the public reads at Q25, and only in-frame beta chains were retained. Recorded for this sample are about 59,000 clones; 16% of them occurred a single time. The ten largest clonotypes hold roughly a tenth of the sample. The sample comprised blood. The receptors derive from a male donor with papillary thyroid cancer or a benign thyroid nodule (not recorded which). Some clones in this sample may be carry-over from other donors' samples.

This clone was seen repeatedly, ten times or more. CDR3 sequence reads: CASSPWTGFNEKLFF. DNA for the CDR3: TGTGCCAGCTCACCGTGGACAGGGTTTAATGAAAAACTGTTTTTT. The chain recombines TRBV18 with TRBJ1-4; 8 positions agree with TRBD1. Germline loops: CDR1 KGHSH, CDR2 LQKENI. V was clipped by 3 bases and J by 4 bases; unmatched bases: 4. This CDR3 region has 15 residues.

This clone was seen ten or more times. The rearrangement uses TRBV6-1 and TRBJ2-1; D tentatively fits TRBD1 or TRBD2 (5 bases each). Germline assignment: CDR1 MNHNS and CDR2 SASEGT. Trimming left V 5 bases short and J 5 bases short, with 13 bases between. The CDR3 sequence is 14 residues long. CDR3 nucleotides: TGTGCCAGCAGTCCCCGGGTGGGACACAATGAGCAGTTCTTC. Translating gives CASSPRVGHNEQFF.

V and J are TRBV6-1 and TRBJ2-1, with 7 positions matching TRBD2. Germline CDR1 MNHNS, CDR2 SASEGT. The CDR3 loop spans 16 amino acids. V was clipped by 7 bases and J by 1 base; unmatched bases: 10. The CDR3 DNA sequence: TGTGCCAGCATCGCGGCTAGCGGTGGTTCCTACAATGAGCAGTTCTTC. Residues: CASIAASGGSYNEQFF.

In this sample, this clone turned up many times. The rearrangement links TRBV9 to TRBJ1-5; no reliable D call. Germline values: CDR1 SGDLS, CDR2 YYNGEE. The CDR3 has 13 residues. With 0 bases removed from V and 0 bases from J, the gap between germline ends came to 1 base. The DNA of the CDR3 is TGTGCCAGCAGCGTAGGTAGCAATCAGCCCCAGCATTTT. The encoded protein is CASSVGSNQPQHF. The whole variable domain, filled in from reference TRBV9 and TRBJ1-5, reads DSGVTQTPKHLITATGQRVTLRCSPRSGDLSVYWYQQSLDQGLQFLIQYYNGEERAKGNILERFSAQQFPDLHSELNLSSLELGDSALYFCASSVGSNQPQHFGDGTRLSIL.

This clone came up many times. This chain uses TRBV10-3 with TRBJ2-5; D is undetermined. The V end was cut by 7 bases, the J end by 5 bases, with 11 bases between. CDR1 ENHRY and CDR2 SYGVKD come from the germline V gene. This CDR3 contains 12 residues. The CDR3 region has the DNA TGTGCCATCAAAATGGATGAGGAGACCCAGTACTTC. The encoded protein is CAIKMDEETQYF.

This clone was recorded at least ten times. The chain is built from TRBV27 and TRBJ2-1, with 9 bases matching TRBD2. This CDR3 has 18 residues. Germline V gene data show CDR1 as MNHEY and CDR2 as SMNVEV (reference sequence). Unmatched junction bases numbered 24, after V lost 6 bases and J lost 12 bases. For the CDR3, the DNA is TGTGCCAGCAGCCATTACGGACTGGCGGGAGGGCTAGGCGTAGGGCAGTTCTTC. Its protein is CASSHYGLAGGLGVGQFF.

This clone was detected ten times or more. The rearrangement joins TRBV30 to TRBJ2-2; no firm D call. Trimming removed 1 base at V and 9 bases at J, with 12 bases between. Germline CDR1 GTSNPN, CDR2 SVGIG (reference sequence). The CDR3 runs to 13 residues. CDR3 nucleotides: TGTGCCTGGAGTGGAACGTTACACCGGGAGCTGTTTTTT. Protein: CAWSGTLHRELFF.

At least ten counts were recorded for this clone. The rearrangement joins TRBV11-2 to TRBJ2-5, with TRBD2 as a possible D gene (6 bases). The CDR3 consists of 15 residues. Deletions cut 8 bases from V and 5 bases from J, with 21 bases between. Germline CDR1 is SGHAT and CDR2 is FQNNGV. DNA for the CDR3: TGTGCCAGCTCCTCCGGGGACTTAACGGGGGAGACCCAGTACTTC. It encodes CASSSGDLTGETQYF.

The chain combines TRBV9 with TRBJ2-1; no firm D call. Trimming removed 0 bases at V and 6 bases at J, with 7 bases between. CDR3 length: 13 amino acids. Germline V gene sequence: CDR1 SGDLS, CDR2 YYNGEE. The CDR3, as DNA: TGTGCCAGCAGCGTAGGAGAAGTCAATGAGCAGTTCTTC. This codes for CASSVGEVNEQFF. Combining the CDR3 with reference TRBV9 and TRBJ2-1 gives the whole variable domain DSGVTQTPKHLITATGQRVTLRCSPRSGDLSVYWYQQSLDQGLQFLIQYYNGEERAKGNILERFSAQQFPDLHSELNLSSLELGDSALYFCASSVGEVNEQFFGPGTRLTVL.

V usage is TRBV24-1 and J usage is TRBJ1-2; TRBD1 might be the D (5 bases). The CDR3 is made up of 11 amino acids. Trimming took 5 bases from V and 7 from J, leaving 7 bases between them. The germline gives CDR1 KGHDR, CDR2 SFDVKD. Written as DNA, the CDR3 is TGTGCCACCAGTGCGGGGGGTGGCTACACCTTC. This codes for CATSAGGGYTF.

The sample holds many counts of this clone. V gene TRBV9 combines with J gene TRBJ2-3; 12 bases agree with TRBD1. The germline gives CDR1 SGDLS, CDR2 YYNGEE. This CDR3 spans 15 amino acids. V lost 2 bases, J lost 4 bases, and 2 bases stayed unmatched. CDR3 amino acids: CASSVGDRGPDTQYF. The DNA of the CDR3 is TGTGCCAGCAGCGTGGGGGACAGGGGGCCAGATACGCAGTATTTT.